This T cell receptor (beta chain) was observed in a study of blood T cell repertoires in COVID-19. Overall study context: Sites across the United States, Italy and Spain contributed samples from acute and convalescent COVID-19. Sources were T cells, B-cell-depleted T cells, or PBMCs; the material itself was cDNA or gDNA.

Seattle's cohort entered during active infection and was followed longitudinally. Original processing methods: It was from reference gene primer amplification that nucleated cell counts were estimated. Clones were sequenced by immunoSEQ multiplex PCR, and TCRdb holds only the in-frame ones, with some missing. That table furnishes V, J and clone size, whereas the DNA furnished D and trimming. There are 200,000 to 300,000 clones in the sample; about 87% occur only once, and over 4% lies in the top ten. CDR3 length: 13 amino acids. Between the trimmed V and J ends, which lost 3 bases and 3 bases, there was a span of 8 bases.

Sequencing used peripheral blood. The rearrangement links TRBV23-1 to TRBJ1-1; D remains unclear. TRBV23-1 is an ORF, and what it does is uncertain. This clonotype was sampled from a woman aged 55-70 years with COVID-19, enrolled during active disease. CDR3 loop: CASSHREDTEAFF. As DNA, the CDR3 is TGCGCCAGCAGTCACCGGGAGGACACTGAAGCTTTCTTT.